The source of this TCR beta chain is a study of monozygotic twins with cystic fibrosis. Study-level findings and limits: Clonality was generally low (median approximately 0.0095), higher in the most severe patients. J usage was most co-twin-similar in 8 of 16 pairs, V in 13. Unrelated CF individuals shared fewer identical clonotypes than monozygotic CF twins. Age, concordance and disease severity did not associate with shared CDR3 numbers.

CDR3 length equals 13 residues. Per the germline V gene, CDR1 is ENHRY and CDR2 is SYGVKD. Trimming removed 10 bases from V and 5 bases from J; junction bases left unmatched: 10. In the case of this clone: Its antigen remains unidentified.

The repertoire was sequenced with immunoSEQ multiplex PCR; TCRdb's copy has only in-frame clones and lacks some. This table has approximately 10,000 clones, 70% to 90% appearing once. Material for sequencing was blood. The receptor comes from a young man with cystic fibrosis. The rearrangement joins TRBV10-3 to TRBJ2-5; TRBD2 matches 7 bases. The CDR3 sequence: CATGAGDGETQYF. CDR3 nucleotides: TGTGCCACCGGGGCGGGGGACGGGGAGACCCAGTACTTC.